This T cell receptor beta chain was captured in a study of blood T cell repertoires in COVID-19. Looking at the study overall: Acute-phase and convalescent COVID-19 samples originated in the United States, Italy and Spain. Sample material is recorded as cDNA or gDNA derived from T cells, B-cell-depleted T cells, or PBMCs.

Generated by immunoSEQ multiplex PCR, the TCRdb table keeps only in-frame clones and is missing some. The sample has 210,000 or so clones, 83% seen once; the top ten hold roughly 5%. The V gene's germline CDR1 is LNHDA and CDR2 SQIVND (reference sequence). V was cut by 1 base and J by 4 bases, with 10 bases left in between. CDR3 length: 14 residues. Participant reports of clinical history set cohort assignment. A case of COVID-19 had been met by exposed participants within 2 weeks before study entry. Material: PBMCs or T cells enriched from blood (not recorded which). This receptor was taken from a woman in her forties or fifties who had been exposed to COVID-19. This chain joins TRBV19 and TRBJ1-1; D unresolved. The chain's CDR3 is CASSIAPRGTEAFF. CDR3 sequence (DNA): TGTGCCAGTAGTATAGCCCCTCGGGGCACTGAAGCTTTCTTT.